Each of the 20 T cell receptor beta chains below was sequenced from the same sample in a study of T cell responses to AZD1222 COVID-19 vaccine. Assay: immunoSEQ multiplex PCR; the TCRdb copy retains only in-frame clones and omits some. The sample contains more than 35,000 clones, around three quarters of which appear only once. The source was peripheral blood, collected 28 days after the second dose of the MenACWY control vaccine. The receptors were sampled from an adult who received the MenACWY meningococcal vaccine as a control.

The chain employs TRBV29-1 and TRBJ2-1, with 8 bases that match TRBD1. CDR1 and CDR2 (germline): SQVTM, ANQGSEA. After removal of 4 bases from V and 5 bases from J, the junction contained 4 bases not matched to a gene. CDR3 length: 13 amino acids. The CDR3 region is CSVGQGINNEQFF. CDR3 nucleotides: TGCAGCGTTGGACAGGGGATAAACAATGAGCAGTTCTTC.

V usage is TRBV19 and J usage is TRBJ1-5; D possibly corresponds to TRBD1 (5 bases). Germline CDR1 is LNHDA and CDR2 is SQIVND (reference sequence). V was cut by 5 bases and J by 2 bases, with 19 bases left in between. CDR3 length: 17 residues. The CDR3 DNA sequence: TGTGCCAGTAGTCAACGGGTTAGGGGTGATGGCAATCAGCCCCAGCATTTT. Protein: CASSQRVRGDGNQPQHF.

This clone was picked up one time. CDR3 residues: CASSPIGSHRGEQYF. CDR3 in DNA: TGTGCCAGCAGCCCCATCGGATCTCATCGGGGCGAGCAGTACTTC. The genes are TRBV14 and TRBJ2-7; D is possibly TRBD2 (5 bases). Germline CDR1 SGHDN, CDR2 FVKESK. The ends were cut back, 4 bases at V and 6 bases at J, with 19 bases in the middle. The CDR3 extends over 15 amino acids.

This clone is labeled medium-sized. J is TRBJ2-1 and V is TRBV9, with D tentatively TRBD1 (6 bases). Germline V gives CDR1 SGDLS, CDR2 YYNGEE. V lost 4 bases and J lost 5, with 16 bases in between. The CDR3 spans 15 residues. This CDR3 is CASSPLGDTHNEQFF. The CDR3 nucleotides read TGTGCCAGCAGCCCATTGGGGGACACTCACAATGAGCAGTTCTTC.

The chain combines TRBV9 with TRBJ2-7; D may be TRBD2 (5 bases). The V gene lost 5 bases and the J gene lost 7 bases, with 25 bases spanning the gap. The CDR3 has 16 amino acids. In germline, CDR1 is SGDLS, CDR2 YYNGEE. The CDR3 sequence: CASREKGDGRFWEQYF. DNA of the CDR3: TGTGCCAGCAGGGAGAAGGGAGACGGGCGTTTTTGGGAGCAGTACTTC.

The V call is TRBV5-5, the J call TRBJ1-1, with no clear D. The CDR3 is 18 residues long. V lost 0 bases and J lost 1, with 19 bases in between. Per the germline V gene, CDR1 is SGHKS and CDR2 is YYEKEE (reference sequence). The CDR3 DNA follows: TGTGCCAGCAGCTTGGCGGCAGCAGGAAAACTCCCGAACACTGAAGCTTTCTTT. It is translated as CASSLAAAGKLPNTEAFF.

This chain links TRBV6-5 with TRBJ1-2, with D tentatively TRBD1 (5 bases). Germline V gives CDR1 MNHEY, CDR2 SVGAGI. V lost 6 bases to trimming and J lost 4 bases, with 12 bases between them. The CDR3 runs 13 residues. In nucleotides, the CDR3 is TGTGCCAGCAGCGGGACTGATTCCTATGGCTACACCTTC. Amino acid sequence: CASSGTDSYGYTF.

V is TRBV21-1 and J is TRBJ2-7. TRBV21-1 counts as a pseudogene. The CDR3 totals 16 residues. The CDR3: CASSKDLHDISYEQYV. CDR3 bases: TGTGCCAGCAGCAAAGATCTCCATGATATCTCCTACGAGCAGTACGTC.

The chain links TRBV7-9 to TRBJ2-7, with D possibly TRBD2 on 6 matching bases. This CDR3 has 12 amino acids. V gave up 5 bases and J gave up 3 bases, with 8 bases separating them. CDR1 SEHNR and CDR2 FQNEAQ come from the germline V gene (reference sequence). CDR3 region: CASSPGGYEQYF. CDR3 DNA: TGTGCCAGCAGCCCCGGGGGCTACGAGCAGTACTTC.

The CDR3 loop reads CASRLTSGSTDTQYF. DNA of the CDR3: TGCGCCAGCAGGCTGACTAGCGGGAGCACAGATACGCAGTATTTT. The chain combines TRBV5-1 with TRBJ2-3, with 10 bases matching TRBD2. The CDR3 spans 15 residues. The germline CDR1 and CDR2 sequences are SGHRS and YFSETQ. Trimming cost V 5 bases and J 0 bases; bases outside gene matches: 3.

This clone occurred once. The chain uses TRBV6-5 and TRBJ2-6, with 7 bases matching TRBD2. This CDR3 has 15 residues. J lost 3 bases, V lost 5 bases, and 4 bases had no gene match. Germline V gives CDR1 MNHEY, CDR2 SVGAGI. The CDR3 here is CASSLGGGGANVLTF. The DNA for the CDR3 is TGTGCCAGCAGTCTCGGCGGGGGTGGGGCCAACGTCCTGACTTTC.

The chain combines TRBV9 with TRBJ2-3, with 8 bases identical to TRBD2. V lost 0 bases and J lost 4; bases outside the gene matches: 10. In germline, CDR1 is SGDLS, CDR2 YYNGEE. The CDR3 spans 17 residues. CDR3 region: CASSVDNPGLVSDTQYF. Here the CDR3 DNA reads TGTGCCAGCAGCGTAGACAACCCGGGACTAGTTTCAGATACGCAGTATTTT. The full variable domain, completed using reference TRBV9 and TRBJ2-3, is DSGVTQTPKHLITATGQRVTLRCSPRSGDLSVYWYQQSLDQGLQFLIQYYNGEERAKGNILERFSAQQFPDLHSELNLSSLELGDSALYFCASSVDNPGLVSDTQYFGPGTRLTVL.

J is TRBJ1-2 and V is TRBV11-3; 8 bases map to TRBD1. Germline loops: CDR1 SGHNT, CDR2 YENEEA. Trimming at V came to 5 bases and at J to 3 bases, leaving 23 bases not matched to a gene. CDR3 size: 20 residues. CDR3 sequence: CASSPLICIHRTGPDYGYTF. In DNA, the CDR3 is TGTGCCAGCAGCCCTTTAATATGCATCCACCGGACAGGGCCAGACTATGGCTACACCTTC.

The J gene is TRBJ2-4, the V gene TRBV7-9, with D possibly being TRBD2 (5 bases). Trimming took off 5 bases at V and 0 bases at J, with 17 bases between the two ends. The CDR3 consists of 17 residues. CDR1 SEHNR and CDR2 FQNEAQ come from the germline V gene (reference sequence). CDR3 in DNA: TGTGCCAGCAGCCCCGATGTGGGAGTAAGAGCCAAAAACATTCAGTACTTC. Residues: CASSPDVGVRAKNIQYF.

V and J are TRBV2 and TRBJ1-1; 7 positions agree with TRBD1. From germline, CDR1 is SNHLY and CDR2 FYNNEI. Trimming at V came to 6 bases and at J to 12 bases, leaving 7 bases not matched to a gene. There are 11 residues in the CDR3. This CDR3 is CASSLEQGTFF. CDR3 nucleotide sequence: TGTGCCAGCAGCCTAGAACAGGGGACTTTCTTT.

The V call is TRBV9, the J call TRBJ2-7; 12 positions agree with TRBD1. The CDR3 contains 14 residues. Losses at the gene ends were 5 bases for V and 7 bases for J; bases not matched to a gene: 7. Germline assignment: CDR1 SGDLS and CDR2 YYNGEE. The CDR3 reads CASSPGQGAGEQYF. CDR3 coding DNA: TGTGCCAGCAGTCCGGGACAGGGGGCAGGAGAGCAGTACTTC.

V and J are TRBV12-3 or TRBV12-4 and TRBJ2-5; the D gene is possibly TRBD1 (5 bases). V shed 7 bases and J shed 5 bases, with 14 bases lying between them. The CDR3 totals 13 residues. The CDR3 loop is CASNQGVGETQYF. CDR3 DNA sequence: TGTGCCAGCAATCAAGGGGTGGGGGAGACCCAGTACTTC.

The chain links TRBV19 to TRBJ2-7, with TRBD2 matching 9 bases. CDR1 is LNHDA and CDR2 is SQIVND in the germline V gene (reference sequence). This CDR3 is built from 16 residues. Trimming at V came to 4 bases and at J to 0 bases, leaving 7 bases not matched to a gene. The CDR3 DNA reads TGTGCCAGTAGTACTGTCGGACTAGCGCCCTCCTACGAGCAGTACTTC. It specifies CASSTVGLAPSYEQYF.

The rearrangement links TRBV21-1 to TRBJ2-7. TRBV21-1 counts as a pseudogene. There are 11 residues in the CDR3. In DNA, the CDR3 is TGTGCCAGCAGCAGGGGTTACGAGCAGTACGTC. It yields the protein CASSRGYEQYV.

The chain has TRBV27 and TRBJ1-6; D remains unclear. The germline V and J ends were trimmed by 6 bases and 7 bases, with 16 bases remaining between them. This CDR3 spans 15 amino acids. Germline V CDR1 and CDR2: MNHEY, SMNVEV (reference sequence). The DNA of the CDR3 is TGTGCCAGCAGAGGACTATCTGGCAGAAATTCACCCCTCCACTTT. The encoded protein is CASRGLSGRNSPLHF.